This TCR beta chain was observed in a study of control samples from healthy donors and cancer patients. This CDR3 comprises 12 residues. V was pared by 1 base and J by 8 bases, with 8 bases between. Germline CDR1 reads WSHSY; CDR2 reads SAAADI. Sequencing used immunoSEQ multiplex PCR; TCRdb keeps in-frame clones, though not all of them. The sample has approximately 82,000 clones, over 85% seen once. The rearrangement links TRBV10-2 to TRBJ1-2, with D perhaps matching TRBD1 (5 bases). This clonotype was obtained from a middle-aged woman with lung cancer. The specimen sequenced was PBMCs. CDR3 residues: CASSEWGEGYTF. CDR3 sequence (DNA): TGCGCCAGCAGTGAGTGGGGGGAAGGCTACACCTTC.